Here is one T cell receptor beta chain with its context. This clonotype was counted once. Its recognized antigen is unknown. The record has no base qualities; no much larger clone is one base away. On its own, one read is weak support. The entry originates in a study of blood T cells in healthy people across ages (dated by TCRdb to 2014 to 2015). Study-level background: In model experiments, template switching captured about one uniquely barcoded TCR beta cDNA molecule for every two T cells. To track age-related changes in TCR beta repertoire diversity, the study relied on deep sequencing normalized with unique cDNA molecular identifiers. Using the same blood draw, the study looked at two additional independent replicas of 1 million unique cDNA reads for two donors, one aged 18 to 29 and the other aged 80 or older. Donors were grouped into four age groups: young (average 16 years), middle-aged (39), aged (around 56) and long-lived (approximately 75). To avoid experimental bias, donors of different ages were distributed randomly across sequencing lanes.

Donors were 39 systemically healthy Caucasian individuals from Russia aged roughly 6 to 90 years. Each donor gave 8 to 10 milliliters of peripheral blood, collected into EDTA-treated Vacutainer tubes. PBMCs were isolated by Ficoll-Paque density-gradient centrifugation, with at least 6 million obtained per sample. Trizol reagent was used to extract total RNA from PBMCs, with at least 6 micrograms per sample. The percentages of naive CD45RAhigh/CD27high T cells were determined by flow cytometry on a PBMC aliquot from every donor. General conclusions and limits of the study: Estimates of total diversity from one million sequenced T cells were regarded as lower bounds and underestimates. The long-lived group showed more naive CD4+ T cells, fewer expanded clones and increased TCR diversity than the aged group, suggesting age selection. Bulk unsorted PBMC profiling prevented conclusive comparison of naive and antigen-experienced compartments. A strong correlation was found between observed TCR beta diversity and the percentage of naive T cells measured by flow cytometry. Observed TCR beta diversity per million T cells fell roughly linearly with age, and a significant reduction was already apparent by age around 40. Because the CMV infection status of the donors was unknown, age-related changes in expanded clonotypes may potentially have been confounded.

Library prep was done by 5' RACE. This sample was sequenced with an Illumina HiSeq 2500. A second PCR of roughly 6 to 11 cycles was run with a J-beta primer mix and a sample-barcoded 5' primer. A unique molecular identifier was introduced onto each TCR beta cDNA molecule by a template-switch 5' adaptor carrying 12 random nucleotides. At least 2.5 million CDR3-containing paired-end reads were obtained from each sample. First-strand cDNA synthesis was performed from all RNA using the Mint cDNA synthesis kit, with priming by a TRBC-specific oligonucleotide. All cDNA was treated with uracil-DNA glycosylase and then went through a first 18-cycle PCR with the universal primers M1SS and BC2_uni_R. In the source study's methods: Normalization of each sample was performed by random selection of 1 million high-quality reads, each carrying a distinct molecular identifier. Reads sharing molecular identifiers were discarded rather than binned into consensus sequences. MiTCR, run with a Q25 quality threshold and the strictest error-elimination algorithm, handled CDR3 identification, clonotype clustering and error correction. A nonparametric unseen species model with Euler transformation was used to estimate lower-bound total TCR beta diversity. In TCRdb, the public reads were trimmed at Q25 with fastp and aligned with MiXCR, with productive beta chains retained. Merged by CDR3 protein, the rows form single entries marked with the most common genes and DNA. V and J calls and clone size were set by TCRdb, not the authors. The sample has fewer than 900,000 distinct CDR3 sequences on record, around 48% of them singletons. Of the sample, around a third is held by the ten largest clones.

The CDR3 covers 17 residues, taking in both the cysteine and the phenylalanine. Solely the CDR3 DNA is kept, with 51 bases framed from the first base. For CDR1 and CDR2, the germline V gene (reference sequence) lists SGHAT and FQDESV. Germline trimming: 4 bases from V, 8 bases from J; junction bases outside gene matches: 10. The source of this sequence is a woman aged 55-69 years in good health. The receptor chain draws on TRBV11-1 and TRBJ2-1; the central 14 bases match TRBD2. The source material was blood. CDR3 sequence: CASSSKPGLAGVYEQFF. The base sequence is TGTGCCAGCAGCTCAAAACCGGGACTAGCGGGAGTCTATGAGCAGTTCTTC.